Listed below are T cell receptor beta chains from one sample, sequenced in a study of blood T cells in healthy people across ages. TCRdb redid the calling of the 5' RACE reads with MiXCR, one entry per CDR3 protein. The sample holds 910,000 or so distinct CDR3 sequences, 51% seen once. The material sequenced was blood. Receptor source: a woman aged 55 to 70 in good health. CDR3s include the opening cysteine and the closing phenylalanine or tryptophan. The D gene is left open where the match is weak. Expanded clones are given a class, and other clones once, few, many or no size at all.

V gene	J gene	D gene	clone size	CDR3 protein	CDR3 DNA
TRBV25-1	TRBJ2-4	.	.	CASGDNQQLAKNIQYF	TGTGCCAGCGGTGATAACCAACAATTAGCCAAAAACATTCAGTACTTC
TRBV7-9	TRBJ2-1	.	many	CASSLIFNSYNEQFF	TGTGCCAGCAGCTTAATCTTCAACTCCTACAATGAGCAGTTCTTC
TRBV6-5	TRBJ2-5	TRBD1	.	CASHDRGLGETQYF	TGTGCCAGCCACGACAGGGGGCTGGGAGAGACCCAGTACTTC
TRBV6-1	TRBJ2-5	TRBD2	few	CASSPYPGLAGDQETQYF	TGTGCCAGCAGTCCCTATCCGGGACTAGCGGGAGACCAAGAGACCCAGTACTTC
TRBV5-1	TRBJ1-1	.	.	CASSLDRVGTEAFF	TGCGCCAGCAGCTTGGACAGGGTTGGGACTGAAGCTTTCTTT
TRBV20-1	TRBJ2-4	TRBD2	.	CSALKTSGRAKNIQYF	TGCAGTGCCCTGAAGACTAGCGGGAGAGCCAAGAACATTCAGTACTTC
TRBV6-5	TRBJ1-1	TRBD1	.	CASNIAGGDNSEAFF	TGTGCCAGCAATATTGCAGGGGGCGATAACTCTGAAGCTTTCTTT
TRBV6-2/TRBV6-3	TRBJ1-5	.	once	CASSYILGSSNQPQHF	TGTGCCAGCAGTTACATTCTGGGCAGTAGCAATCAGCCCCAGCATTTT
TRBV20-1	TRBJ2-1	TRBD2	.	CSASVSGGPINEQFF	TGCAGTGCTAGTGTCTCGGGAGGGCCCATAAATGAGCAGTTCTTC
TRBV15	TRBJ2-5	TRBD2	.	CATSSGGSMTETQYF	TGTGCCACCAGCAGCGGGGGGTCGATGACAGAGACCCAGTACTTC
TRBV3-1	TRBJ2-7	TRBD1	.	CASSQDGVRGLSYEQYF	TGTGCCAGCAGCCAAGATGGAGTGAGGGGGCTAAGCTACGAGCAGTACTTC
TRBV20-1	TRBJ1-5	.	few	CSALSGNDQPQHF	TGCAGTGCTCTATCGGGTAACGATCAGCCCCAGCATTTT
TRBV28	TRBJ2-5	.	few	CASSLMGGSMRETQYF	TGTGCCAGCAGTTTAATGGGCGGATCGATGAGGGAGACCCAGTACTTC
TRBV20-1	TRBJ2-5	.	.	CSARDWGIQETQYF	TGCAGTGCTAGAGATTGGGGAATCCAAGAGACCCAGTACTTC
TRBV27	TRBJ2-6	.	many	CASSLRASPLSVGANVLTF	TGTGCCAGCAGTTTAAGGGCCTCACCACTCTCCGTCGGGGCCAACGTCCTGACTTTC
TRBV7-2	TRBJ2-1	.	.	CASSLAIATNEQFF	TGTGCCAGCAGCTTAGCCATAGCTACCAATGAGCAGTTCTTC
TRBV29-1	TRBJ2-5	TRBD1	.	CSIEPTGAVRAQYF	TGCAGCATTGAACCGACAGGGGCGGTAAGGGCCCAGTACTTC
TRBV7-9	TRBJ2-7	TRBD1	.	CAGTSGDRGYYEQYF	TGTGCCGGCACCTCCGGGGACAGGGGATACTACGAGCAGTACTTC
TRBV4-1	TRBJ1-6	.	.	CASSQDEWGSYNSPLHF	TGCGCCAGCAGCCAAGATGAGTGGGGCTCCTATAATTCACCCCTCCACTTT
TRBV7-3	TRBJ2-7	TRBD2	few	CASSLTATSGRAYEQYF	TGTGCCAGCAGCTTAACAGCGACTAGCGGGAGGGCTTACGAGCAGTACTTC
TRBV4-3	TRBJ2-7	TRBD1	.	CASSQDKYLGQGSYEQYF	TGCGCCAGCAGCCAAGATAAGTATCTTGGACAGGGGTCCTACGAGCAGTACTTC